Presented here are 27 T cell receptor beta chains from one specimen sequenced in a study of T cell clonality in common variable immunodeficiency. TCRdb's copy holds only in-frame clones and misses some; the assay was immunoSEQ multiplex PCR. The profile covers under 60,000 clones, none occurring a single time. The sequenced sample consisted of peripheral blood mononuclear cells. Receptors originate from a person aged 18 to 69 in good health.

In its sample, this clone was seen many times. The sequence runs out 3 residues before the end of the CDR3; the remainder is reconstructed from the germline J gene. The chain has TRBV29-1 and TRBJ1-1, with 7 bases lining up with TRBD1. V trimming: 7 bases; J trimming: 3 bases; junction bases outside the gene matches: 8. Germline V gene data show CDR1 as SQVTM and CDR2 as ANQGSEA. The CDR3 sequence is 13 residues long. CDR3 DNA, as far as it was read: TGCAGCGGAAACAGGGGAGGAGACACTGAA. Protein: CSGNRGGDTE. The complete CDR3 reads CSGNRGGDTEAFF.

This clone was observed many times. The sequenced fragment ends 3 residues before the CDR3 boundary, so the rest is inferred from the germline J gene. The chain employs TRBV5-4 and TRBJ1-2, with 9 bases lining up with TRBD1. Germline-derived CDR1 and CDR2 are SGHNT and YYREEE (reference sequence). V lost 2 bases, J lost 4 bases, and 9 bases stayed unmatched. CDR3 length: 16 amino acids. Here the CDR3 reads CASSFGTGGAPYGYTF. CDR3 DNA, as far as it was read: TGTGCCAGCAGCTTCGGAACAGGGGGCGCACCCTATGGC.

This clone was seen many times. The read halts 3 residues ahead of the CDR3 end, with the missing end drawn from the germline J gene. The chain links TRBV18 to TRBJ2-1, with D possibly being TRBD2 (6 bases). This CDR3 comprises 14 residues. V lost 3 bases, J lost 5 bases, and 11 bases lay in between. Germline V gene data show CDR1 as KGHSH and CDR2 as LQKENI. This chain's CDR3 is CASSPTRGNNEQFF. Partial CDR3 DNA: TGTGCCAGCTCACCTACTCGCGGGAACAATGAG. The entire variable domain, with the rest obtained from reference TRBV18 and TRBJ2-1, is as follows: NAGVMQNPRHLVRRRGQEARLRCSPMKGHSHVYWYRQLPEEGLKFMVYLQKENIIDESGMPKERFSAEFPKEGPSILRIQQVVRGDSAAYFCASSPTRGNNEQFFGPGTRLTVL.

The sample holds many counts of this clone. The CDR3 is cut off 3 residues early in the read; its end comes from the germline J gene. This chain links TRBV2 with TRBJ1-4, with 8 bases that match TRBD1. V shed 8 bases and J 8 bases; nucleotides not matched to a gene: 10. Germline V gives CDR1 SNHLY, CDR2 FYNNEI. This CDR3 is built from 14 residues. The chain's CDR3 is CASRLTGGGEKLFF. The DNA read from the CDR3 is TGTGCCAGCCGTCTAACAGGGGGAGGGGAAAAA. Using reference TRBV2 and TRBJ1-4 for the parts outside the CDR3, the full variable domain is EPEVTQTPSHQVTQMGQEVILRCVPISNHLYFYWYRQILGQKVEFLVSFYNNEISEKSEIFDDQFSVERPDGSNFTLKIRSTKLEDSAMYFCASRLTGGGEKLFFGSGTQLSVL.

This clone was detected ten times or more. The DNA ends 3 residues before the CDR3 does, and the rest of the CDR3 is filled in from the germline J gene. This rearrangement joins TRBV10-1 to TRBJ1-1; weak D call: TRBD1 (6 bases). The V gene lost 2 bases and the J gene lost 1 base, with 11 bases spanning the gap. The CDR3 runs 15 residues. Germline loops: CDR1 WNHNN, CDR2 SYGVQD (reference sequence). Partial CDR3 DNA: TGCGCCAGCAGTGAGCAGGCAGGGGAGAACACTGAA. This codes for CASSEQAGENTE. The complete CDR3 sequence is CASSEQAGENTEAFF.

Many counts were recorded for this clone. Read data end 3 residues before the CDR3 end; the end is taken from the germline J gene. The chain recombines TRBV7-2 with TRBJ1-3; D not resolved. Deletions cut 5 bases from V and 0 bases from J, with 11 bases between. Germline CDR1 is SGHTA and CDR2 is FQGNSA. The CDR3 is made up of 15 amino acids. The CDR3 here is CASSPLISSGNTIYF. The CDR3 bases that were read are TGTGCCAGCAGCCCTTTAATTAGCTCTGGAAACACC.

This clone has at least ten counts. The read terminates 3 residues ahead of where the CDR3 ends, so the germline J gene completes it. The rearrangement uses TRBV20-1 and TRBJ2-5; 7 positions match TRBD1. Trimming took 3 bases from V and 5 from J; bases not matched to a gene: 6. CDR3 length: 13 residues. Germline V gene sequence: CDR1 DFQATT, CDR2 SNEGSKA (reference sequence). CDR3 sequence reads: CSARGQPGETQYF. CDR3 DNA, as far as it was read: TGCAGTGCTAGGGGACAGCCTGGGGAGACC.

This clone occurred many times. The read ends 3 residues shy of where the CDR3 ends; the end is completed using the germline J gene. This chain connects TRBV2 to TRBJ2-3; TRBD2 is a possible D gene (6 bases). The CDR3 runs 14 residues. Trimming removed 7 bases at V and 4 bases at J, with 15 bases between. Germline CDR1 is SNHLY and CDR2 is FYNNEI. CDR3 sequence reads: CASNPGTLADTQYF. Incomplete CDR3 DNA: TGTGCCAGCAACCCCGGGACTTTGGCAGATACG.

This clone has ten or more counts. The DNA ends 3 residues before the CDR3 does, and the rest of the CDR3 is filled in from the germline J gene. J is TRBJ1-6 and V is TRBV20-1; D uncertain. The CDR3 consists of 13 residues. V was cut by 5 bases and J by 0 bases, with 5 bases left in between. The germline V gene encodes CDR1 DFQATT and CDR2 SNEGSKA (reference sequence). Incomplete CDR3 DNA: TGCAGTGCTCAGAGCTCCTATAATTCACCC. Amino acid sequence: CSAQSSYNSP. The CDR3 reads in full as CSAQSSYNSPLHF.

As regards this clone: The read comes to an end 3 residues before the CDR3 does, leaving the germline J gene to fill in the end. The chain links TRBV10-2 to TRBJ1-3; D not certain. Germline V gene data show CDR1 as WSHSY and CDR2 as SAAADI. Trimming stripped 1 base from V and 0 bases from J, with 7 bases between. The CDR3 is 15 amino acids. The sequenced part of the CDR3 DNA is TGCGCCAGCAGTGAGTTCTATTCCTCTGGAAACACC. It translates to CASSEFYSSGNT. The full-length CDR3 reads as CASSEFYSSGNTIYF.

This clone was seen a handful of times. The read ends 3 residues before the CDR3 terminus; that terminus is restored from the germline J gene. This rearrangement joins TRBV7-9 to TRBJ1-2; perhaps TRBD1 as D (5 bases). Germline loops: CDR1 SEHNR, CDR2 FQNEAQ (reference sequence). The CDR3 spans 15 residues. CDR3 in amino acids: CASSLTGGTTDTYTF. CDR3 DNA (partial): TGTGCCAGCAGCTTAACGGGAGGGACTACAGATACC.

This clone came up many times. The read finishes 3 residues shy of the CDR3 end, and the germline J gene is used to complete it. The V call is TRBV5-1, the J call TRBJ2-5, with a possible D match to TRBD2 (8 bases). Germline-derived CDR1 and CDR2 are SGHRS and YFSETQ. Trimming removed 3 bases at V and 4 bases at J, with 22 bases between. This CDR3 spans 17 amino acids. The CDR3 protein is CASSSQGGAGESETQYF. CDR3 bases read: TGCGCCAGCAGCTCCCAGGGGGGAGCGGGAGAGTCAGAGACC.

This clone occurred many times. The sequenced part of the CDR3 DNA is TGTGCCAGCAGTGAAAGGGGCTTCTACGAG. Amino acid sequence: CASSERGFYE. In full, the CDR3 reads CASSERGFYEQYF. J is TRBJ2-7 and V is TRBV6-1, with TRBD1 as a possible D gene (5 bases). The read terminates 3 residues ahead of where the CDR3 ends, so the germline J gene completes it. CDR1 is MNHNS, CDR2 SASEGT, per germline. This CDR3 has 13 residues. Between the trimmed V and J ends, which lost 2 bases and 3 bases, there was a span of 8 bases.

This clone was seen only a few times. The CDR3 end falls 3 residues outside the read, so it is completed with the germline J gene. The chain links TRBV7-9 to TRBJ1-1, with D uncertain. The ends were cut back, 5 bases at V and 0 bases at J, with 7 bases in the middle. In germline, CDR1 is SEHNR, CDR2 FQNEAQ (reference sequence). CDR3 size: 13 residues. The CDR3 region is CASSQLMNTEAFF. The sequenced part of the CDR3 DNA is TGTGCCAGCAGCCAACTCATGAACACTGAA. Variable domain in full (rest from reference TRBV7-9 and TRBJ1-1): DTGVSQNPRHKITKRGQNVTFRCDPISEHNRLYWYRQTLGQGPEFLTYFQNEAQLEKSRLLSDRFSAERPKGSFSTLEIQRTEQGDSAMYLCASSQLMNTEAFFGQGTRLTVV.

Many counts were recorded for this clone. Partial CDR3 DNA: TGTGCCAGCAGTAGAGGGACTAGCGGTCCCTACGAG. Residues: CASSRGTSGPYE. The whole CDR3 reads CASSRGTSGPYEQYF. This rearrangement joins TRBV12-3 or TRBV12-4 to TRBJ2-7, with 11 positions matching TRBD2. The read finishes 3 residues shy of the CDR3 end, and the germline J gene is used to complete it. The trim removed 5 bases at V and 2 bases at J, leaving 5 bases unmatched. This CDR3 comprises 15 residues.

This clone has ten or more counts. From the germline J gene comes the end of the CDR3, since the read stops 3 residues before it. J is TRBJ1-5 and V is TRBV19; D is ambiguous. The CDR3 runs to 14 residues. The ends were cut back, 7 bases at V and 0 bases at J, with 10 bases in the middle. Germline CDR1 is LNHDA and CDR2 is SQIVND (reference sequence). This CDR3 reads CASTKGRSNQPQHF. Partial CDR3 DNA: TGTGCCAGTACCAAGGGCCGTAGCAATCAGCCC.

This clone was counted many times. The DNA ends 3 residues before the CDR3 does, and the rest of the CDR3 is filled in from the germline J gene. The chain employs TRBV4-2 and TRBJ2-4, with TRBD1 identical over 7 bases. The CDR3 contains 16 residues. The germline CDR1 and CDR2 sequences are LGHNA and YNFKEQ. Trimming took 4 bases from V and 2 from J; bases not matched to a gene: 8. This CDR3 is CASSPGQVDPKNIQYF. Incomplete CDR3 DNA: TGTGCCAGCAGCCCTGGACAGGTTGACCCCAAAAACATT.

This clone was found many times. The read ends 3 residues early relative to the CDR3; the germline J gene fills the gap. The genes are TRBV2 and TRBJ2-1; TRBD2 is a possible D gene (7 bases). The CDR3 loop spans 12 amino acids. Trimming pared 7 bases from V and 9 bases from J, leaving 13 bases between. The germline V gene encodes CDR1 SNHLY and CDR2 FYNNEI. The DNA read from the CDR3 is TGTGCCAGCAAGCAAGGGGGGGGTGAG. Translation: CASKQGGGE. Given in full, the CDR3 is CASKQGGGEQFF.

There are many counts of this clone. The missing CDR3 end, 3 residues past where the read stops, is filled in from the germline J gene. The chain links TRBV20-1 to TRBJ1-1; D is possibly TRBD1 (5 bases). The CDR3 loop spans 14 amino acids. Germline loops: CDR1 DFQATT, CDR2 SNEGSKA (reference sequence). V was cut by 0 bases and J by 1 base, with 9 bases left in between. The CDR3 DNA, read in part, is TGCAGTGCTAGAGATCCCGGGGGGAACACTGAA. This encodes CSARDPGGNTE. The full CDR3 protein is CSARDPGGNTEAFF.

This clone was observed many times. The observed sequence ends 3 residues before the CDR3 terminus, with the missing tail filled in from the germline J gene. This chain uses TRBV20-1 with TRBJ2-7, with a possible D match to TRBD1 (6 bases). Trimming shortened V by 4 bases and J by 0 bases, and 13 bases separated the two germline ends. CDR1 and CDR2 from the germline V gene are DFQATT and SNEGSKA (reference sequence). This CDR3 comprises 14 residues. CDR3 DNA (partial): TGCAGTGCTACCCGGACGGACAGCTCCTACGAG. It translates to CSATRTDSSYE. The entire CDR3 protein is CSATRTDSSYEQYF.

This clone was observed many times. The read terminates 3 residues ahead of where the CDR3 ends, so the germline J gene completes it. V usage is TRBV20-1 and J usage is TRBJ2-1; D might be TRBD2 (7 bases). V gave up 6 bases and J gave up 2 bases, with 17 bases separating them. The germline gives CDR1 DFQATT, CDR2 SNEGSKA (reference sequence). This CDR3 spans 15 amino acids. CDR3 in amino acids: CSAPGAGVTYNEQFF. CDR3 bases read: TGCAGTGCCCCAGGGGCGGGAGTCACCTACAATGAG.

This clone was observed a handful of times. The part of the CDR3 DNA that was read is TGTGCCAGTGGACAGGTGGTGGGTCAGCCC. This translates into CASGQVVGQP. The entire CDR3 is CASGQVVGQPYTF. The rearrangement uses TRBV19 and TRBJ1-2, with TRBD1 matching 7 bases. From the germline J gene comes the end of the CDR3, since the read stops 3 residues before it. In germline, CDR1 is LNHDA, CDR2 SQIVND (reference sequence). The CDR3 runs 13 residues.

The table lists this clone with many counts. The CDR3 bases that were read are TGTGCCAGCAGCTTGGTAAGGACACGGCCCTACGAG. Translation gives CASSLVRTRPYE. The whole CDR3 sequence is CASSLVRTRPYEQYF. The rearrangement uses TRBV5-6 and TRBJ2-7; maybe TRBD1 (5 bases). The read terminates 3 residues ahead of where the CDR3 ends, so the germline J gene completes it. This CDR3 has 15 amino acids. V gave up 0 bases and J gave up 2 bases, with 12 bases separating them. CDR1 is SGHDT, CDR2 YYEEEE, per germline.

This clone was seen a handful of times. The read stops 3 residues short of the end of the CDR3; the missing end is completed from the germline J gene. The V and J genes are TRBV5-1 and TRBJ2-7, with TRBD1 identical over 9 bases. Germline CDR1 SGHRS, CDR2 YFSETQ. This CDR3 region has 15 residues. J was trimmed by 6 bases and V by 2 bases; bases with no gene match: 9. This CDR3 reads CASSLNRDRVREQYF. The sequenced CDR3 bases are TGCGCCAGCAGCTTAAACCGGGACAGGGTTCGCGAG.

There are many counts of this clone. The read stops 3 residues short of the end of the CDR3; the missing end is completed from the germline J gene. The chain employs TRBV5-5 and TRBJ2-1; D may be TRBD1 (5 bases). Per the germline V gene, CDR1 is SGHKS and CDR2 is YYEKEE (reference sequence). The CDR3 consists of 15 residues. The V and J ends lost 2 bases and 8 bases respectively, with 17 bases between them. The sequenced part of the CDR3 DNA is TGTGCCAGCAGCTTAAAGGGGTCCCAAGTCGATGAG. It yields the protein CASSLKGSQVDE. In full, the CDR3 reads CASSLKGSQVDEQFF.

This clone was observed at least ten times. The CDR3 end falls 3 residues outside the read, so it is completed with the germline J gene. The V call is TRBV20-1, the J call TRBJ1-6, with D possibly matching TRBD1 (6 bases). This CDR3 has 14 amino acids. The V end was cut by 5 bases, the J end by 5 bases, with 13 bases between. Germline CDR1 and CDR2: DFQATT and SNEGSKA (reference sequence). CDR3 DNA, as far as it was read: TGCAGTGCTCCGACCGGGGGGCATAATTCACCC. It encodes CSAPTGGHNSP. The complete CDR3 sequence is CSAPTGGHNSPLHF.

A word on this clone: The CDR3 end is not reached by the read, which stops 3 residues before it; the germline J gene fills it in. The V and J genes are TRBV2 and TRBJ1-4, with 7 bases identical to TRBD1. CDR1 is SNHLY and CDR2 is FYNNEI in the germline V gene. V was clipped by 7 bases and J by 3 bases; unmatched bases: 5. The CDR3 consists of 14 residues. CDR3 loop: CASNTGVSNEKLFF. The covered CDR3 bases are TGTGCCAGCAATACAGGGGTCTCTAATGAAAAA.